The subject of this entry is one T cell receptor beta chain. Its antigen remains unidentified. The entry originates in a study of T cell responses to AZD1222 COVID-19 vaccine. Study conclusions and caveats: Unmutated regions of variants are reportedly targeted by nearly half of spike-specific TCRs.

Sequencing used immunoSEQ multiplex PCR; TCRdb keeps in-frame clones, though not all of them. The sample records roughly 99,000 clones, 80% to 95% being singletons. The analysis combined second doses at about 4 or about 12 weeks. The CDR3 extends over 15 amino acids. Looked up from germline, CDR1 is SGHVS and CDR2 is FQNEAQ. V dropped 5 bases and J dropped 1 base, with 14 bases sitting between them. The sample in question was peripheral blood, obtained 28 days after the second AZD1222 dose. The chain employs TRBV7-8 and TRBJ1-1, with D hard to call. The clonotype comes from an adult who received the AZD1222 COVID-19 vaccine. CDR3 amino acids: CASSPPFGPNTEAFF. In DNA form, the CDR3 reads TGTGCCAGCAGCCCCCCGTTCGGTCCGAACACTGAAGCTTTCTTT.